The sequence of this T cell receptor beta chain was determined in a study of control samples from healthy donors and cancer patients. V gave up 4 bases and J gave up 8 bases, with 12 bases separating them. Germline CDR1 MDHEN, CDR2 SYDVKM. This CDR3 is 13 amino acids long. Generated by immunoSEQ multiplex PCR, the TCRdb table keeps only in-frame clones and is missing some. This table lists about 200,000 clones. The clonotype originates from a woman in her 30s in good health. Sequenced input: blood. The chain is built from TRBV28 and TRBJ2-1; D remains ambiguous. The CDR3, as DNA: TGTGCCAGCAGTTCGTCCCCAATAGATGAGCAGTTCTTC. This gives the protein CASSSSPIDEQFF. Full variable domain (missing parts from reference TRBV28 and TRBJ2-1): DVKVTQSSRYLVKRTGEKVFLECVQDMDHENMFWYRQDPGLGLRLIYFSYDVKMKEKGDIPEGYSVSREKKERFSLILESASTNQTSMYLCASSSSPIDEQFFGPGTRLTVL.